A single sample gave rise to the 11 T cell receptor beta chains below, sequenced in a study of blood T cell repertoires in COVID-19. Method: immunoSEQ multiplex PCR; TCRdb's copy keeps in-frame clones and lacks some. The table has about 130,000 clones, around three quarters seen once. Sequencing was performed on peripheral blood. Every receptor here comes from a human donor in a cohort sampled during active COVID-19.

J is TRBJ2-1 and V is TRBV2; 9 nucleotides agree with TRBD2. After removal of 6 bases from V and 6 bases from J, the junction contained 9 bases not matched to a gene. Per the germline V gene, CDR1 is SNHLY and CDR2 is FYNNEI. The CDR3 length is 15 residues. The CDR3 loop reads CASRIGGGGSNEQFF. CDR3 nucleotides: TGTGCCAGCAGGATAGGCGGGGGGGGGAGCAATGAGCAGTTCTTC.

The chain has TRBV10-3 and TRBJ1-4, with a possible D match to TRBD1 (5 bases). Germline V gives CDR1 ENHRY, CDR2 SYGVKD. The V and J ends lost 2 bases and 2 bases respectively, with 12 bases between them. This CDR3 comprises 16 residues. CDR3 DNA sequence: TGTGCCATCAGTGAGCCCGGGGGACGGACTAATGAAAAACTGTTTTTT. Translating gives CAISEPGGRTNEKLFF.

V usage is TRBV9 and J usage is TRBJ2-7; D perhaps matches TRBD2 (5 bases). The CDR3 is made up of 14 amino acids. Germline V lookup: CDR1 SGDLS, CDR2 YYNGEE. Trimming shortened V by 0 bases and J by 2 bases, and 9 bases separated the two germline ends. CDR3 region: CASSVATGTYEQYF. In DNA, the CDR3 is TGTGCCAGCAGCGTAGCGACGGGAACCTACGAGCAGTACTTC.

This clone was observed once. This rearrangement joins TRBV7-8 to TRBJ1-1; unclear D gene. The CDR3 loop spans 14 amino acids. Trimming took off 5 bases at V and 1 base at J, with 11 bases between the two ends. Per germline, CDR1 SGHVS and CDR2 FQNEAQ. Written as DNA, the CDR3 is TGTGCCAGCAGCCCCAGGAACGGGAACACTGAAGCTTTCTTT. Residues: CASSPRNGNTEAFF.

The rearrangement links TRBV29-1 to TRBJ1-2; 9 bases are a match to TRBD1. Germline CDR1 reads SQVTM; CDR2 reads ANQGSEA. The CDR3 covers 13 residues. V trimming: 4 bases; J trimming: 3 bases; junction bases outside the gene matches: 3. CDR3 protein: CSVGQGVDYGYTF. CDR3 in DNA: TGCAGCGTTGGACAGGGGGTCGACTATGGCTACACCTTC.

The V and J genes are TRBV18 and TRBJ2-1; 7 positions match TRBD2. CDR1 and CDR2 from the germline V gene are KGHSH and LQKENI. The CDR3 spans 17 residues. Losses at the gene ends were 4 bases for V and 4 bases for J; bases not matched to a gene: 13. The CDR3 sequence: CASSREAGRATYNEQFF. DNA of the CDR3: TGTGCCAGCTCACGGGAGGCAGGGAGGGCGACTTACAATGAGCAGTTCTTC.

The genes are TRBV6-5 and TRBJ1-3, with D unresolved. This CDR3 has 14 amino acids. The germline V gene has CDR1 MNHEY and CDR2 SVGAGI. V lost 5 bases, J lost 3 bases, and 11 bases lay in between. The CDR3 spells CASSSGHDGNTIYF. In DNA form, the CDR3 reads TGTGCCAGCAGTAGTGGCCACGATGGAAACACCATATATTTT.

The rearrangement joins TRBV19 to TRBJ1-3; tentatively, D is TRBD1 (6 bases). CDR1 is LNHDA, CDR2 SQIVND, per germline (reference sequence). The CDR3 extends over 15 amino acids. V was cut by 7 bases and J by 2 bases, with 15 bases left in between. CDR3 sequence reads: CASKRVDRTGNTIYF. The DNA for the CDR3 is TGTGCCAGTAAAAGAGTTGACAGGACTGGAAACACCATATATTTT.

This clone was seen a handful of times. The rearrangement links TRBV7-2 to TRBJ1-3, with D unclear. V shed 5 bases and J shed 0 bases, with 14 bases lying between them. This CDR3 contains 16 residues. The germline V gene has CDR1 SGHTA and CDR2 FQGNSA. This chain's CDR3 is CASSRAEELSGNTIYF. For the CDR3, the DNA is TGTGCCAGCAGCCGCGCCGAGGAGCTCTCTGGAAACACCATATATTTT.

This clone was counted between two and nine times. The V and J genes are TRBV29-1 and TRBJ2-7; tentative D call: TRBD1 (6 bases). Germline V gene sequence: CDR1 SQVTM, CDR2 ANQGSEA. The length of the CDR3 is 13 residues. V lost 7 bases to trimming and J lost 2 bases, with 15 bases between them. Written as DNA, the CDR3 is TGCAGCGCTCAGGGGTCCCTTACCTACGAGCAGTACTTC. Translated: CSAQGSLTYEQYF.

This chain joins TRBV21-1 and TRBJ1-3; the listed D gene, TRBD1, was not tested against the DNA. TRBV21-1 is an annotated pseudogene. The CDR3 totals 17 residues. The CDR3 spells CASSKRGSPDNGNTIYF. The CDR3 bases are TGTGCCAGCAGCAAAAGGGGCAGCCCCGATAATGGAAACACCATATATTTT.